Here is one T cell receptor (beta chain) with its context. What it binds is unknown. It was across several immunoSEQ plates that each subset's genomic DNA was evenly split. TCRdb keeps only in-frame clones here, not all; method: immunoSEQ multiplex PCR. The repertoire holds 700,000 to 950,000 clones, with around 96% as singletons. This sample was included in a study of shared clonotypes between healthy human individuals. CDR3 length: 14 amino acids. V gave up 5 bases and J gave up 5 bases; unmatched junction bases: 9. From germline, CDR1 is SEHNR and CDR2 FQNEAQ (reference sequence). CD45RO-negative, CCR7-positively selected cells formed the naive CD8 fraction, excluding terminally differentiated effector memory CD45RA+ cells. Free of recent acute infections or vaccinations, the donors were healthy HIV-negative adults. Whole-study results and caveats: Shared across a few donors were around 5% of the naive CD4 clonotypes. The four-donor shared clonotypes exceeded non-shared clonotypes in generation probability, with non-shared ones scoring lower.

The TCR originated in a man aged 30-40 years in good health. The chain employs TRBV7-9 and TRBJ2-7; 7 nucleotides match TRBD1. The sequenced sample was naive CD8+ T cells sorted from blood. For the CDR3, the DNA is TGTGCCAGCAGCACCACCGGGACAGCCAACGAGCAGTACTTC. Protein product: CASSTTGTANEQYF.